The next 6 T cell receptor beta chains were all read from a single sample in a study of Ad26.COV2.S vaccination and SARS-CoV-2 variants. The treatment is: 19 received Ad26.COV2.S at low or high dose, single or two shots; a few received placebo; per-sample allocation not given. The samples date from day 63 after the first vaccine or placebo injection. The repertoire was sequenced with immunoSEQ multiplex PCR; TCRdb's copy has only in-frame clones and lacks some. The sample carries about 400,000 clones, 80% to 90% recorded once. Material: peripheral blood, obtained in a trial of Ad26.COV2.S vaccine versus placebo. All receptors come from a person aged 18 to 59 who received the Ad26.COV2.S COVID-19 vaccine or a placebo.

The chain recombines TRBV27 with TRBJ2-3; no clear D. With 3 bases removed from V and 1 base from J, the gap between germline ends came to 8 bases. The CDR3 is made up of 14 amino acids. Germline-derived CDR1 and CDR2 are MNHEY and SMNVEV (reference sequence). The DNA of the CDR3 is TGTGCCAGCAGTTTCGCCCCACGCACAGATACGCAGTATTTT. Protein product: CASSFAPRTDTQYF.

The CDR3 protein is CASGLWLGGEQFF. The CDR3 coding sequence is TGTGCTAGTGGTTTGTGGCTAGGTGGTGAGCAGTTCTTC. This rearrangement joins TRBV12-5 to TRBJ2-1; D remains ambiguous. The CDR3 is made up of 13 amino acids. Trimming took 2 bases from V and 9 from J, leaving 11 bases between them. From germline, CDR1 is LGHNT and CDR2 FRNRAP. The whole variable domain, filled in from reference TRBV12-5 and TRBJ2-1, reads DARVTQTPRHKVTEMGQEVTMRCQPILGHNTVFWYRQTMMQGLELLAYFRNRAPLDDSGMPKDRFSAEMPDATLATLKIQPSEPRDSAVYFCASGLWLGGEQFFGPGTRLTVL.

This rearrangement joins TRBV6-5 to TRBJ1-2; D gene unclear. The length of the CDR3 is 14 residues. In germline, CDR1 is MNHEY, CDR2 SVGAGI. Trimming cost V 2 bases and J 2 bases, with 9 bases left between them. CDR3 coding DNA: TGTGCCAGCAGTTACGATAAAAGGAACTATGGCTACACCTTC. Its protein product is CASSYDKRNYGYTF.

The chain links TRBV10-3 to TRBJ1-1, with 12 bases lining up with TRBD1. J was trimmed by 7 bases and V by 6 bases; bases with no gene match: 6. The CDR3 has 14 amino acids. CDR1 ENHRY and CDR2 SYGVKD come from the germline V gene. CDR3 nucleotides: TGTGCCATCAGCCCAGGGACAGGGGGCTTTGAAGCTTTCTTT. This encodes CAISPGTGGFEAFF.

The chain joins TRBV11-2 to TRBJ2-1, with D perhaps being TRBD1 or TRBD2 (5 bases each). CDR3 length: 14 amino acids. Germline V gene lookup returns CDR1 SGHAT and CDR2 FQNNGV. Trimming stripped 5 bases from V and 7 bases from J, with 15 bases between. The DNA of the CDR3 is TGTGCCAGCAGCATAACCCGGGGCTCGAATGAGCAGTTCTTC. Its protein is CASSITRGSNEQFF. Using reference TRBV11-2 and TRBJ2-1 for the parts outside the CDR3, the full variable domain is EAGVAQSPRYKIIEKRQSVAFWCNPISGHATLYWYQQILGQGPKLLIQFQNNGVVDDSQLPKDRFSAERLKGVDSTLKIQPAKLEDSAVYLCASSITRGSNEQFFGPGTRLTVL.

In this sample, this clone turned up a few times. The chain employs TRBV7-2 and TRBJ2-1, with 9 bases fitting TRBD2. The CDR3 runs 18 residues. Looked up from germline, CDR1 is SGHTA and CDR2 is FQGNSA. V lost 6 bases to trimming and J lost 10 bases; unmatched junction nucleotides: 22. This CDR3 reads CASRPTAGTSFPSGEQFF. DNA of the CDR3: TGTGCCAGCAGACCGACCGCGGGGACTAGCTTTCCGTCAGGAGAGCAGTTCTTC.